This TCR beta chain was recorded in a study of T cell changes during pregnancy in multiple sclerosis. Only in-frame clones appear in the TCRdb table, and some are missing; sequencing was by immunoSEQ multiplex PCR. The table lists some 80,000 clones, nearly 95% of them singletons, with under 1.2% in the top ten. The length of the CDR3 is 14 residues. Germline CDR1 is MDHEN and CDR2 is SYDVKM. After removal of 3 bases from V and 10 bases from J, the junction contained 9 bases not matched to a gene. This clonotype was obtained from a female donor with multiple sclerosis, enrolled in a pregnancy study. The chain joins TRBV28 to TRBJ1-2; TRBD1 agrees at 9 bases. This sample comprised peripheral blood, obtained in the second trimester of pregnancy. The CDR3: CASSFTGGPLDYTF. In DNA, the CDR3 is TGTGCCAGCAGTTTTACAGGGGGCCCTCTTGACTACACCTTC.